The 7 T cell receptor beta chains below all came from one sample that was sequenced in a study of T cells after yellow fever vaccination. TCRdb re-derived calls from the 5' RACE reads in MiXCR, one entry per CDR3 protein. The sample lists 250,000 to 350,000 distinct CDR3 sequences, around 10% occurring once. The source was CD4+ T cells sorted from PBMCs, collected 5 days after the yellow fever booster vaccination. Receptors were obtained from a young man who received the YFV17D yellow fever vaccine.

This clonotype was recorded a few times. The J gene is TRBJ1-5, the V gene TRBV7-9; D may be TRBD1 (5 bases). Germline CDR1 reads SEHNR; CDR2 reads FQNEAQ (reference sequence). The CDR3 has 13 residues. Deletions cut 7 bases from V and 9 bases from J, with 16 bases between. The CDR3 DNA reads as TGTGCCAGCACTCGGGACGGGAAAGGGCCCCAGCATTTT. This translates into CASTRDGKGPQHF.

CDR3 in amino acids: CASSSRTDYEQYV. The DNA of the CDR3 is TGTGCCAGCAGTTCCCGGACAGACTACGAGCAGTACGTC. The genes are TRBV6-5 and TRBJ2-7, with D possibly being TRBD1 (6 bases). The V gene's germline CDR1 is MNHEY and CDR2 SVGAGI. The CDR3 is 13 residues long. V lost 4 bases and J 3 bases, leaving 10 bases between the germline ends.

V gene TRBV5-1 combines with J gene TRBJ2-7, with unresolved D. This CDR3 comprises 15 residues. Between the trimmed V and J ends, which lost 0 bases and 3 bases, there was a span of 13 bases. Germline V gene sequence: CDR1 SGHRS, CDR2 YFSETQ. This CDR3 is CASSLGPGENYEQYV. The CDR3, as DNA: TGCGCCAGCAGCTTGGGCCCAGGCGAAAACTACGAGCAGTACGTC.

This chain uses TRBV6-5 with TRBJ2-3; 7 bases map to TRBD2. The CDR3 runs to 16 residues. Germline-derived CDR1 and CDR2 are MNHEY and SVGAGI. Trimming removed 5 bases from V and 5 bases from J; junction bases left unmatched: 13. CDR3 DNA: TGTGCCAGCAGTAACCCCTCGGGGGGACCAGGAGATACGCAGTATTTT. Its protein product is CASSNPSGGPGDTQYF.

The genes are TRBV9 and TRBJ2-2, with TRBD1 as a possible D gene (6 bases). The CDR3 has 17 residues. The ends were cut back, 3 bases at V and 3 bases at J, with 18 bases in the middle. Germline V lookup: CDR1 SGDLS, CDR2 YYNGEE. The CDR3 nucleotides are TGTGCCAGCAGCGCGTCCGGGACACTTTCCTACACCGGGGAGCTGTTTTTT. Its translation is CASSASGTLSYTGELFF.

This clonotype was counted a few times. The gene calls are TRBV7-9 and TRBJ2-1; D is unclear. Trimming took 4 bases from V and 10 from J, leaving 5 bases between them. The CDR3 runs 10 residues. Germline V gene sequence: CDR1 SEHNR, CDR2 FQNEAQ (reference sequence). The CDR3 region is CASSSHEQFF. The CDR3 DNA is TGTGCCAGCAGCTCCCACGAGCAGTTCTTC.

The chain joins TRBV28 to TRBJ2-5; D not resolved. The CDR3 sequence is 12 residues long. The V gene's germline CDR1 is MDHEN and CDR2 SYDVKM. Trimming removed 7 bases from V and 5 bases from J, with 11 bases in between. The CDR3 nucleotides read TGTGCCAGCAATTCTGCTCGGGAGACCCAGTACTTC. Amino acid sequence: CASNSARETQYF.